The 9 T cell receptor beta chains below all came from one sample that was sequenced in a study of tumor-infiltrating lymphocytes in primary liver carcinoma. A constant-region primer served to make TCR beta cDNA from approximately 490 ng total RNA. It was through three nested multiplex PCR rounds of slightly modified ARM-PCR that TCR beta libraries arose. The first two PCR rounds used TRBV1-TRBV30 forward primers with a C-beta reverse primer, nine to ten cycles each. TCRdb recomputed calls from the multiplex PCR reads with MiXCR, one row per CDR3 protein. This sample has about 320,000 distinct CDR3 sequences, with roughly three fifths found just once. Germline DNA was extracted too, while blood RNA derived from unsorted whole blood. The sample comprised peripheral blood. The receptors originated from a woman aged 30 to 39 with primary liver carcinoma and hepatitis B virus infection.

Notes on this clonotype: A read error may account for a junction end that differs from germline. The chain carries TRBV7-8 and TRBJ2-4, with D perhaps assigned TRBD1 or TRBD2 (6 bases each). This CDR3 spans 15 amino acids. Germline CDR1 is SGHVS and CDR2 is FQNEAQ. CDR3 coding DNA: TGTGCCAGCAACTTAGGGGGACTAGCCAAAAACATTCAGTACTTC. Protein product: CASNLGGLAKNIQYF.

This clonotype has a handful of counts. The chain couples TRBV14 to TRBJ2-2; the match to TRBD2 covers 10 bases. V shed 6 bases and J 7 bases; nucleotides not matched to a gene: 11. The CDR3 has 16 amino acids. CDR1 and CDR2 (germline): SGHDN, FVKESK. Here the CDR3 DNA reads TGTGCCAGCAGTCGAGCTATGTTAGCGGGAGGCGGGGAGCTGTTTTTT. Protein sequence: CASSRAMLAGGGELFF. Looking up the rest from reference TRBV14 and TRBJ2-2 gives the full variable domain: EAGVTQFPSHSVIEKGQTVTLRCDPISGHDNLYWYRRVMGKEIKFLLHFVKESKQDESGMPNNRFLAERTGGTYSTLKVQPAELEDSGVYFCASSRAMLAGGGELFFGEGSRLTVL.

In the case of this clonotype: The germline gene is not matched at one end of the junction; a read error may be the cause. In DNA, the CDR3 is TGCGCCAGCAGTTACGGATTGGGAAGTATAGCTGGAAACACCATATATTTT. Protein product: CASSYGLGSIAGNTIYF. This chain joins TRBV6-5 and TRBJ1-3, with D unclear. The CDR3 sequence is 17 residues long. Per germline, CDR1 MNHEY and CDR2 SVGAGI.

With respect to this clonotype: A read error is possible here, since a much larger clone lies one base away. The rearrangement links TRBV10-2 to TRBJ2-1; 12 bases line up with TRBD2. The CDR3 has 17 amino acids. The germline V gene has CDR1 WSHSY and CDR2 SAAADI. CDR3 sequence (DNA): TGCTCCAGCAGTGACTCTGGGACTAGCGGGCTCCGCGGGGAGCAGTTCTTC. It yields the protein CSSSDSGTSGLRGEQFF.

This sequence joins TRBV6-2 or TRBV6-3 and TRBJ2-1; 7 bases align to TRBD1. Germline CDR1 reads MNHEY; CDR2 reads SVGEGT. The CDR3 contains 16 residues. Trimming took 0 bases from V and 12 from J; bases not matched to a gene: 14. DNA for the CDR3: TGTGCCAGCAGTTACTCGACGGACAGGAGGACCGATGTGCAGTTCTTC. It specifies CASSYSTDRRTDVQFF.

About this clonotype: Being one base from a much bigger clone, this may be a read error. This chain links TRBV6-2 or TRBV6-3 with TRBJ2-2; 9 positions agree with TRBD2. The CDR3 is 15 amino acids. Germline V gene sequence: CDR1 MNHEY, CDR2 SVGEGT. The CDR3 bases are TGTGCCAGCAGTTATTTAGCGGGAGTCACCGGGGTGCTGTTTTTT. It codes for CASSYLAGVTGVLFF.

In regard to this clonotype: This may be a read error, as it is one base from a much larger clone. The CDR3 loop is CASSPGQAATNEKLFF. DNA for the CDR3: TGTGCCAGCAGCCCGGGACAGGCCGCAACTAATGAAAAACTGTTTTTT. The rearrangement uses TRBV12-3 or TRBV12-4 and TRBJ1-4; 8 positions match TRBD1. The V gene end was trimmed by 6 bases and the J gene end by 0 bases; junction bases not matched to a gene: 6. The CDR3 is 16 amino acids.

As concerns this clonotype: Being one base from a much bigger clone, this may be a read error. The CDR3 loop is CASSSPGLAGNEEFF. The CDR3 DNA sequence: TGTGCCAGCAGCTCGCCGGGACTAGCGGGTAATGAGGAGTTCTTC. V is TRBV6-2 or TRBV6-3 and J is TRBJ2-1; 12 nucleotides agree with TRBD2. Germline lookup yields CDR1 MNHEY and CDR2 SVGEGT. The CDR3 length is 15 residues.

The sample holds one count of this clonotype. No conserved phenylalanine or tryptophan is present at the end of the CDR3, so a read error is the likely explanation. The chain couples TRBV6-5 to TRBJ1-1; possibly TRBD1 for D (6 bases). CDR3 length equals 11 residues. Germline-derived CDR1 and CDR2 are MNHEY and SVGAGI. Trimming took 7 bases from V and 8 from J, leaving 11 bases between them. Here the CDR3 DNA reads TGTGCCAGCAAGCAGAGGGGGGAAGCTTTCTCT. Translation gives CASKQRGEAFS.